This T cell receptor (beta chain) was sequenced during a study of T cell changes during pregnancy in multiple sclerosis. Only in-frame clones appear in the TCRdb table, and some are missing; sequencing was by immunoSEQ multiplex PCR. The table has around 44,000 clones, 85% to 95% seen once. The germline V gene encodes CDR1 SGHVS and CDR2 FQNEAQ. Trimming removed 1 base at V and 4 bases at J, with 18 bases between. The CDR3 is 17 residues long. In its sample, this clone was seen once. This clonotype was obtained from a female donor with multiple sclerosis, enrolled in a pregnancy study. Sample: peripheral blood. The V gene is TRBV7-8, the J gene TRBJ2-3, with a possible D match to TRBD2 (5 bases). This CDR3 is CASSLGSFGVGADTQYF. CDR3 in DNA: TGTGCCAGCAGCTTAGGGTCTTTCGGGGTAGGCGCAGATACGCAGTATTTT.